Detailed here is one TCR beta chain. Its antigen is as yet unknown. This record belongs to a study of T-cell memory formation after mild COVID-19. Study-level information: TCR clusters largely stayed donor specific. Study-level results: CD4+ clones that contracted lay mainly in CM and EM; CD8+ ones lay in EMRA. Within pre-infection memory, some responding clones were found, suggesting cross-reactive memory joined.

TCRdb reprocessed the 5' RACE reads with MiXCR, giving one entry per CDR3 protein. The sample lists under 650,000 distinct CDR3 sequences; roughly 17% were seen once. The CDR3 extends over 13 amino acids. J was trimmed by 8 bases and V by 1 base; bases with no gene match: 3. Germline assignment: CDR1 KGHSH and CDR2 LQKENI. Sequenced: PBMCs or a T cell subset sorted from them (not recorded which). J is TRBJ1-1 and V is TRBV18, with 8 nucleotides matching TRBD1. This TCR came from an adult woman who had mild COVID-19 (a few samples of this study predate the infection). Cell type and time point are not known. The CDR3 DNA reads TGTGCCAGCTCACCACGGACAGGGTGGGAAGCTTTCTTT. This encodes CASSPRTGWEAFF.